Listed below are T cell receptor beta chains from one sample, sequenced in a study of T cell responses to AZD1222 COVID-19 vaccine. Only in-frame clones appear in the TCRdb table, and some are missing; sequencing was by immunoSEQ multiplex PCR. The sample contains 110,000 to 150,000 clones, roughly 88% of which appear only once. Source: peripheral blood, taken 28 days after the second AZD1222 dose. The receptor source for this set is an adult who received the AZD1222 COVID-19 vaccine. Each CDR3 is given with its conserved first and last residue. D genes are given only for firm matches. Rows give clone size only sometimes, using once, few, many, or a class for an expanded clone.

J gene: TRBJ1-5
D gene: NA
clone size: NA
V gene: TRBV7-2
CDR3 DNA: TGTGCCAGCAGCTTAGCGCCACCTCAGCCCCAGCATTTT
CDR3 protein: CASSLAPPQPQHF

J gene: TRBJ2-1
D gene: TRBD2
clone size: NA
V gene: TRBV7-2
CDR3 DNA: TGTGCCAGCAGCTCCGCGACTAGCGGCGGGAAGTTCTTC
CDR3 protein: CASSSATSGGKFF

J gene: TRBJ2-7
D gene: TRBD1
clone size: once
V gene: TRBV29-1
CDR3 DNA: TGCAGCGTTGGCCTTCCGGGACAGGGGCCCCGGCAGTACTTC
CDR3 protein: CSVGLPGQGPRQYF

J gene: TRBJ1-5
D gene: NA
clone size: NA
V gene: TRBV27
CDR3 DNA: TGTGCCAGCACTGTCCGTTGGGACAACAGAGGAAGCAATCAGCCCCAGCATTTT
CDR3 protein: CASTVRWDNRGSNQPQHF

J gene: TRBJ1-2
D gene: NA
clone size: NA
V gene: TRBV6-5
CDR3 DNA: TGTGCCAGTAGGGAGGGGGGCCGGGAGTACGGCTACACCTTC
CDR3 protein: CASREGGREYGYTF

J gene: TRBJ2-5
D gene: NA
clone size: NA
V gene: TRBV5-8
CDR3 DNA: TGTGCCAGCGATAGCGGCAGGGGACCCAAGGATGAGACCCAGTACTTC
CDR3 protein: CASDSGRGPKDETQYF

J gene: TRBJ1-1
D gene: NA
clone size: NA
V gene: TRBV9
CDR3 DNA: TGTGCCAGCAGCGTAGTGCCGAAATTGAACACTGAAGCTTTCTTT
CDR3 protein: CASSVVPKLNTEAFF

J gene: TRBJ1-1
D gene: TRBD1
clone size: NA
V gene: TRBV5-1
CDR3 DNA: TGCGCCAGCAGCTTGGTCGTGACAGGGGAGAACACTGAAGCTTTCTTT
CDR3 protein: CASSLVVTGENTEAFF

J gene: TRBJ1-2
D gene: TRBD1
clone size: NA
V gene: TRBV7-2
CDR3 DNA: TGTGCCAGCAGTCCCCCGGGGGGACAGACAAGATATAACTATGGCTACACCTTC
CDR3 protein: CASSPPGGQTRYNYGYTF

J gene: TRBJ1-4
D gene: NA
clone size: NA
V gene: TRBV7-9
CDR3 DNA: TGTGCCAGCAGCATACCCAGGGGACCCATAGAAAAACTGTTTTTT
CDR3 protein: CASSIPRGPIEKLFF

J gene: TRBJ2-1
D gene: TRBD2
clone size: NA
V gene: TRBV5-4
CDR3 DNA: TGTGCCAGCAGCCCCCGGCGGGGGAATGAGCAGTTCTTC
CDR3 protein: CASSPRRGNEQFF

J gene: TRBJ1-5
D gene: NA
clone size: NA
V gene: TRBV5-1
CDR3 DNA: TGCGCCAGCAGCTTGGGAGGATCCGACAATCAGCCCCAGCATTTT
CDR3 protein: CASSLGGSDNQPQHF

J gene: TRBJ1-2
D gene: NA
clone size: once
V gene: TRBV21-1
CDR3 DNA: TGTGCCAGCAGCTCTATTAGCGGCTACACCTTC
CDR3 protein: CASSSISGYTF

J gene: TRBJ2-7
D gene: NA
clone size: few
V gene: TRBV7-2
CDR3 DNA: TGTGCCAGCAGCCTGGCCGGGTCCTACGAGCAGTACTTC
CDR3 protein: CASSLAGSYEQYF

J gene: TRBJ2-6
D gene: TRBD1
clone size: NA
V gene: TRBV9
CDR3 DNA: TGTGCCAGCAGCCTCCGCTCCGGGACAGGGACTGGGGCCAACGTCCTGACTTTC
CDR3 protein: CASSLRSGTGTGANVLTF

J gene: TRBJ1-6
D gene: NA
clone size: NA
V gene: TRBV6-1
CDR3 DNA: TGTGCCAGCAGTGAGCTGAGCGGGACGGCAAATTCACCCCTCCACTTT
CDR3 protein: CASSELSGTANSPLHF

J gene: TRBJ2-1
D gene: NA
clone size: NA
V gene: TRBV19
CDR3 DNA: TGTGCCAGTATGGGCAGATACAATGAGCAGTTCTTC
CDR3 protein: CASMGRYNEQFF

J gene: TRBJ1-2
D gene: NA
clone size: once
V gene: TRBV2
CDR3 DNA: TGTGCCAGCAGTGAAAGGGCCGAGGGTGGCTACACCTTC
CDR3 protein: CASSERAEGGYTF

J gene: TRBJ1-3
D gene: NA
clone size: NA
V gene: TRBV27
CDR3 DNA: TGTGCCAGCCAGGGAGCGCGGGGGCCAGGAAACACCATATATTTT
CDR3 protein: CASQGARGPGNTIYF

J gene: TRBJ2-7
D gene: TRBD1
clone size: NA
V gene: TRBV11-2
CDR3 DNA: TGTGCCAGCAGCCCAGGGACAGGGGGCGAGCAGTACTTC
CDR3 protein: CASSPGTGGEQYF

J gene: TRBJ1-1
D gene: NA
clone size: NA
V gene: TRBV2
CDR3 DNA: TGTGCCAGCAATGGCGACATGAACACTGAAGCTTTCTTT
CDR3 protein: CASNGDMNTEAFF

J gene: TRBJ2-7
D gene: TRBD1
clone size: NA
V gene: TRBV7-2
CDR3 DNA: TGTGCCAGCAGCTTAGCACAGGGGGCGATCCCCCTCAGCTCCTACGAGCAGTACTTC
CDR3 protein: CASSLAQGAIPLSSYEQYF

J gene: TRBJ1-2
D gene: NA
clone size: NA
V gene: TRBV6-1
CDR3 DNA: TGTGCCAGCAGTGCGAGTGGGTCAGGCTCATACTATGGCTACACCTTC
CDR3 protein: CASSASGSGSYYGYTF

J gene: TRBJ1-5
D gene: NA
clone size: NA
V gene: TRBV5-1
CDR3 DNA: TGCGCCAGCAGAGGCGGTCACAATCAGCCCCAGCATTTT
CDR3 protein: CASRGGHNQPQHF

J gene: TRBJ1-2
D gene: NA
clone size: NA
V gene: TRBV12-3/TRBV12-4
CDR3 DNA: TGTGCCAGCGGCCAGGACGGAAGCTATGGCTACACCTTC
CDR3 protein: CASGQDGSYGYTF

J gene: TRBJ1-5
D gene: NA
clone size: NA
V gene: TRBV20-1
CDR3 DNA: TGCAGTGCTAGTGGGGGGCGCAGCAATCAGCCCCAGCATTTT
CDR3 protein: CSASGGRSNQPQHF

J gene: TRBJ1-5
D gene: NA
clone size: NA
V gene: TRBV27
CDR3 DNA: TGTGCCAGCAGTCCCGTGGCAGATCGGGATCAGCCCCAGCATTTT
CDR3 protein: CASSPVADRDQPQHF

J gene: TRBJ1-2
D gene: TRBD1
clone size: NA
V gene: TRBV20-1
CDR3 DNA: TGCAGTGCTAGGACAGGGTCCGGGCGTACCTTC
CDR3 protein: CSARTGSGRTF

J gene: TRBJ1-5
D gene: NA
clone size: NA
V gene: TRBV27
CDR3 DNA: TGTGCCAGCAGTTTATCGAAGGGTAGCAATCAGCCCCAGCATTTT
CDR3 protein: CASSLSKGSNQPQHF

J gene: TRBJ1-2
D gene: NA
clone size: NA
V gene: TRBV5-1
CDR3 DNA: TGCGCCAGCAGCTTGGTTGGAGGCTTCATAGGGGGCTACACCTTC
CDR3 protein: CASSLVGGFIGGYTF

J gene: TRBJ1-3
D gene: NA
clone size: NA
V gene: TRBV12-3/TRBV12-4
CDR3 DNA: TGTGCCAGCAGTTTGGGTCCTGGAAACACCATATATTTT
CDR3 protein: CASSLGPGNTIYF

J gene: TRBJ2-5
D gene: TRBD1
clone size: NA
V gene: TRBV11-2
CDR3 DNA: TGTGCCAGCAGCTCCCCCGGGACAGGGGGCAGATATGGAGAGACCCAGTACTTC
CDR3 protein: CASSSPGTGGRYGETQYF

J gene: TRBJ1-2
D gene: NA
clone size: NA
V gene: TRBV27
CDR3 DNA: TGTGCCAGCAGTCATTGGGGGGAAGGCTACACCTTC
CDR3 protein: CASSHWGEGYTF

J gene: TRBJ2-5
D gene: TRBD2
clone size: NA
V gene: TRBV11-2
CDR3 DNA: TGTGCCAGCAGCTTAGTTCTAGCGGGGGGTGGAGAGACCCAGTACTTC
CDR3 protein: CASSLVLAGGGETQYF

J gene: TRBJ1-6
D gene: NA
clone size: once
V gene: TRBV3-1/TRBV3-2
CDR3 DNA: TGTGCCAGCTCCCAATTAGACAGGAGTAATTCACCCCTCCACTTT
CDR3 protein: CASSQLDRSNSPLHF

J gene: TRBJ2-2
D gene: NA
clone size: NA
V gene: TRBV27
CDR3 DNA: TGTGCCAGCAGCTCGACCGGGGTAGTGAAGCTGTTTTTT
CDR3 protein: CASSSTGVVKLFF

J gene: TRBJ2-3
D gene: NA
clone size: NA
V gene: TRBV12-3/TRBV12-4
CDR3 DNA: TGTGCCAGCTCTTCGTTCTTTACAGATACGCAGTATTTT
CDR3 protein: CASSSFFTDTQYF

J gene: TRBJ2-1
D gene: NA
clone size: NA
V gene: TRBV29-1
CDR3 DNA: TGCAGCGTTTCTGGACGCAACTCCTACAATGAGCAGTTCTTC
CDR3 protein: CSVSGRNSYNEQFF

J gene: TRBJ1-2
D gene: TRBD1
clone size: NA
V gene: TRBV18
CDR3 DNA: TGTGCCAGCTCCCACGACCGTCGACAGGGGGCCTATGGCTACACCTTC
CDR3 protein: CASSHDRRQGAYGYTF

J gene: TRBJ2-7
D gene: TRBD2
clone size: NA
V gene: TRBV7-2
CDR3 DNA: TGTGCCAGCAGCTTCGGGACTAGCGGCGGACAGCAGTACTTC
CDR3 protein: CASSFGTSGGQQYF

J gene: TRBJ2-7
D gene: TRBD1
clone size: NA
V gene: TRBV19
CDR3 DNA: TGTGCCAGTAGTGCGCGGACAGGCCGGGTGGGCGAGCAGTACTTC
CDR3 protein: CASSARTGRVGEQYF

J gene: TRBJ2-3
D gene: NA
clone size: NA
V gene: TRBV29-1
CDR3 DNA: TGCAGTGGCCGCGGGGGCCTGACAGATACGCAGTATTTT
CDR3 protein: CSGRGGLTDTQYF